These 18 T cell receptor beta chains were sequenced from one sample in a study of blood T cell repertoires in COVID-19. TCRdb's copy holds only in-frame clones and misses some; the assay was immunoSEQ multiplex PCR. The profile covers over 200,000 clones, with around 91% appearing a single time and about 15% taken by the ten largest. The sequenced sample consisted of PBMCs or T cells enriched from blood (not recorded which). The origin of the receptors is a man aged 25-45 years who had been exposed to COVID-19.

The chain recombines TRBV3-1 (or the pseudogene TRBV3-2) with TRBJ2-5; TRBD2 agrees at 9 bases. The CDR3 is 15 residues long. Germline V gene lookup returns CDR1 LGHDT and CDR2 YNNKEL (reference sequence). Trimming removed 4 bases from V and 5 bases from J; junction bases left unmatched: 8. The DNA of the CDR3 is TGTGCCAGCAGCCTTCTGAGCGGGGGGAGGGAGACCCAGTACTTC. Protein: CASSLLSGGRETQYF.

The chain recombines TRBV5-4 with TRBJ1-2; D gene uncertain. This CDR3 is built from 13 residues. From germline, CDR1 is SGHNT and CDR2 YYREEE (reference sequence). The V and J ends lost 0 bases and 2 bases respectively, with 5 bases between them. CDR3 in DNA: TGTGCCAGCAGCTTGGGGCGGAACTATGGCTACACCTTC. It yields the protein CASSLGRNYGYTF. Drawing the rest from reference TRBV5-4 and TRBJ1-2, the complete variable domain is ETGVTQSPTHLIKTRGQQVTLRCSSQSGHNTVSWYQQALGQGPQFIFQYYREEENGRGNFPPRFSGLQFPNYSSELNVNALELDDSALYLCASSLGRNYGYTFGSGTRLTVV.

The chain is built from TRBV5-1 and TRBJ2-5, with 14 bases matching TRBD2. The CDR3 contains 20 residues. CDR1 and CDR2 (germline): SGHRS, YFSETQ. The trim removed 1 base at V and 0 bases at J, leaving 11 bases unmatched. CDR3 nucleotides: TGCGCCAGCAGCTTGAGAGGACTAGCGGGGGGCATAGACTACCAAGAGACCCAGTACTTC. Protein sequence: CASSLRGLAGGIDYQETQYF.

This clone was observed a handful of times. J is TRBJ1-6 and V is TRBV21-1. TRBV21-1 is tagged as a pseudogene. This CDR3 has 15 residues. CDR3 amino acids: CASSKYREGNSPLHF. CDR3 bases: TGTGCCAGCAGCAAATACCGGGAGGGTAATTCACCCCTCCACTTT.

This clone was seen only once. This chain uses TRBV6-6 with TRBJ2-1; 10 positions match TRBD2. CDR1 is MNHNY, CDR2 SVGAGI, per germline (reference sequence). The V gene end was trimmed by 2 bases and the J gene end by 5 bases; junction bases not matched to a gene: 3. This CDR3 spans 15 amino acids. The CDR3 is CASSYPLAGDNEQFF. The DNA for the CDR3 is TGTGCCAGCAGTTACCCCCTAGCGGGGGACAATGAGCAGTTCTTC.

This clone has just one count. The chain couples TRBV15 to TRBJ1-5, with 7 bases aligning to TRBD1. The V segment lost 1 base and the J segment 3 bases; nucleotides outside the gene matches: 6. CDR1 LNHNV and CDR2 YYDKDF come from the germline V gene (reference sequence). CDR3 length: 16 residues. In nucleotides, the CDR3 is TGTGCCACCAGCAGAGGGGGACAGAGTTCCAATCAGCCCCAGCATTTT. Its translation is CATSRGGQSSNQPQHF.

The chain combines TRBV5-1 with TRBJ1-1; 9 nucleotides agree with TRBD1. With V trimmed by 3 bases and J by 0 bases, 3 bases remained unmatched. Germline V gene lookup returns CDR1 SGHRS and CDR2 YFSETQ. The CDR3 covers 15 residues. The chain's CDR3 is CASSSDRGLNTEAFF. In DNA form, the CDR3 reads TGCGCCAGCAGCTCGGACAGGGGATTGAACACTGAAGCTTTCTTT.

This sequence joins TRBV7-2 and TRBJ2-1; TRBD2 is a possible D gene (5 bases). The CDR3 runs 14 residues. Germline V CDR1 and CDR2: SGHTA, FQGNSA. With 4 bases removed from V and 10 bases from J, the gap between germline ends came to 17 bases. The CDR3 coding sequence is TGTGCCAGCAGCTCCACATCAGCGGCTACCGAGCAGTTCTTC. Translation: CASSSTSAATEQFF.

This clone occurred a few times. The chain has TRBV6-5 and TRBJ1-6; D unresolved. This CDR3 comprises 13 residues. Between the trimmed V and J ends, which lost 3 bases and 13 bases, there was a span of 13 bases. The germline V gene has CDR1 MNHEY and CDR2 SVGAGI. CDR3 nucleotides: TGTGCCAGCAGTTATTCTATAGATACGCCCCTCCACTTT. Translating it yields CASSYSIDTPLHF.

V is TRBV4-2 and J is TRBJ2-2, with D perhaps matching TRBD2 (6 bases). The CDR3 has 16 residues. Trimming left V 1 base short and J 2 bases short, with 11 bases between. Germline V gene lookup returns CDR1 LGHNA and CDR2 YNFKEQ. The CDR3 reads CASSQGGSGNTGELFF. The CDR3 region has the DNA TGTGCCAGCAGCCAAGGTGGTAGCGGAAACACCGGGGAGCTGTTTTTT.

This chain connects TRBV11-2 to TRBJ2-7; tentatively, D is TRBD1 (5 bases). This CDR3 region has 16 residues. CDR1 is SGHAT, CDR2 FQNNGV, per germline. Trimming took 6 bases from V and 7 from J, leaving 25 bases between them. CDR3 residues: CASRSNGQGWVYEQYF. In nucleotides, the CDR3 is TGTGCCAGCAGATCAAACGGCCAGGGCTGGGTCTATGAGCAGTACTTC.

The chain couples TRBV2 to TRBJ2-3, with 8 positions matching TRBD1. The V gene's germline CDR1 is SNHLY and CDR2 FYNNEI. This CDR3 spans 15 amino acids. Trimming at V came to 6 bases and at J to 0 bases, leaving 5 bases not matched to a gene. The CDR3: CASSLGQGSTDTQYF. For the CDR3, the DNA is TGTGCCAGCAGCCTTGGACAGGGAAGCACAGATACGCAGTATTTT.

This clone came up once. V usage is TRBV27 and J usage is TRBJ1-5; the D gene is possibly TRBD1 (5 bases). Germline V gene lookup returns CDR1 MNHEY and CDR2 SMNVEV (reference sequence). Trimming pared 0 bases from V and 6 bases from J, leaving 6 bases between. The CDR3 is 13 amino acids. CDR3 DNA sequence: TGTGCCAGCAGTTTATCGGGGCGTCAGCCCCAGCATTTT. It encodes CASSLSGRQPQHF.

The DNA for the CDR3 is TGCGCCAGCAGACCGGCGGGGGAAGAGACCCAGTACTTC. Its translation: CASRPAGEETQYF. V usage is TRBV5-1 and J usage is TRBJ2-5, with 7 bases aligning to TRBD2. The CDR3 has 13 amino acids. V trimming: 5 bases; J trimming: 3 bases; junction bases outside the gene matches: 4. CDR1 is SGHRS, CDR2 YFSETQ, per germline. The entire variable domain, with the rest obtained from reference TRBV5-1 and TRBJ2-5, is as follows: KAGVTQTPRYLIKTRGQQVTLSCSPISGHRSVSWYQQTPGQGLQFLFEYFSETQRNKGNFPGRFSGRQFSNSRSEMNVSTLELGDSALYLCASRPAGEETQYFGPGTRLLVL.

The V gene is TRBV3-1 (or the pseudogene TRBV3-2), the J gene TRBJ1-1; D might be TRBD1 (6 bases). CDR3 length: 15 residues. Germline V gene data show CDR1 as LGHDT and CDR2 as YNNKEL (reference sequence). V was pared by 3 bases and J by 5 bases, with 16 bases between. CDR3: CASSHNQGLRTEAFF. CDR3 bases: TGTGCCAGCAGCCACAATCAGGGGTTGAGGACTGAAGCTTTCTTT.

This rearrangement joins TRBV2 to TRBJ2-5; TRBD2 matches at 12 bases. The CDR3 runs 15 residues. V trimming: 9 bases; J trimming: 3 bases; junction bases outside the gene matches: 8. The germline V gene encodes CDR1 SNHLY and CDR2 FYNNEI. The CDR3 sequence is CASFSSGGAEETQYF. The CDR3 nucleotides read TGTGCCAGTTTCTCTAGCGGGGGGGCTGAAGAGACCCAGTACTTC.

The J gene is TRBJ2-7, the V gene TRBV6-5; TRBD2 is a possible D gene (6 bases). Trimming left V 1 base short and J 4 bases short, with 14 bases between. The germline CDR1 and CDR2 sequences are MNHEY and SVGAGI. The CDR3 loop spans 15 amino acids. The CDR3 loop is CASSYYRREQYEQYF. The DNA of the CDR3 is TGTGCCAGCAGTTACTACAGGCGGGAACAGTACGAGCAGTACTTC.

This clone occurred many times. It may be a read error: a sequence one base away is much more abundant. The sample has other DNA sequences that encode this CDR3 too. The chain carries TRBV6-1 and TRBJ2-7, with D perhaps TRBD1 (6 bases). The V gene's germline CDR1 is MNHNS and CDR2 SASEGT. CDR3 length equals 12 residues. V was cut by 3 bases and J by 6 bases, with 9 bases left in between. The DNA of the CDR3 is TGTGCCAGCAGTGATAACAGGGTCGAGCAGTACTTC. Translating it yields CASSDNRVEQYF.